One and the same sample provided the 2 T cell receptor beta chains below, sequenced in a study of cytomegalovirus exposure and HLA in healthy donors. Primers: 60 Vbeta forward and 13 Jbeta reverse. Data came from immunoSEQ multiplex PCR; TCRdb stores just in-frame clones and leaves some out. This sample carries 130,000 or so clones, around 66% of them seen once, and the ten largest clones take over 5%. Sequencing was done on a sample of PBMCs. The receptor source for this set is a woman aged 55-69 years in good health and CMV-seronegative.

This clone was seen a single time. The chain combines TRBV9 with TRBJ1-4; D is uncertain. V lost 2 bases and J 0 bases, leaving 5 bases between the germline ends. CDR3 length: 14 amino acids. Per the germline V gene, CDR1 is SGDLS and CDR2 is YYNGEE. The CDR3 is CASSVSATNEKLFF. CDR3 nucleotide sequence: TGTGCCAGCAGCGTCTCAGCAACTAATGAAAAACTGTTTTTT.

The chain recombines TRBV5-1 with TRBJ2-2; TRBD1 matches at 9 bases. This CDR3 is 14 amino acids long. CDR1 is SGHRS and CDR2 is YFSETQ in the germline V gene. With 4 bases clipped from V and 4 bases from J, the junction kept 2 bases outside the gene matches. CDR3 in amino acids: CASSKTGGTGELFF. In DNA form, the CDR3 reads TGCGCCAGCAGCAAGACAGGGGGCACCGGGGAGCTGTTTTTT.